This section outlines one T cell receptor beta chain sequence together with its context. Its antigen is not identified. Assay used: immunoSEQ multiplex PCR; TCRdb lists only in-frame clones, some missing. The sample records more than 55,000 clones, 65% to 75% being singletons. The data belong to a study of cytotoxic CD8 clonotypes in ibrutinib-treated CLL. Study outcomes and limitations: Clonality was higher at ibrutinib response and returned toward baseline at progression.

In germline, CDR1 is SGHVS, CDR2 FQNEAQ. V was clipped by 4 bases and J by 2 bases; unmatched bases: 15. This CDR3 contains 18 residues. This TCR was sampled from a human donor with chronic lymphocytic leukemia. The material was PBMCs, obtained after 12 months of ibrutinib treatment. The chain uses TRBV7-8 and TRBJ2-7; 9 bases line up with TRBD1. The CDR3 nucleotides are TGTGCCAGCAGCTCAGTGGGGGGACAGGGCTTCCGCACCTACGAGCAGTACTTC. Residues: CASSSVGGQGFRTYEQYF.